This TCR beta chain came from a study of tumor and adjacent non-tumor tissue in lung cancer (dated by TCRdb to between 2018 and 2020). Context from the whole study: Of the cohort, around eleven patients had adenocarcinoma, 2 had squamous cell carcinoma and 1 had small cell lung cancer. The study compared bulk TCRbeta repertoires from lung tumor tissue and matched distant non-tumor lung tissue of approximately 15 lung cancer patients. The roughly 15 enrolled patients, of whom some 10 were men and 5 were women, were aged about 31 to 85 years and were diagnosed with TNM stage I to III disease. A total of 95 million to 150 million productive TCRbeta reads were generated by sequencing, corresponding to an average of roughly 4 million reads per sample. For each patient, one tumor sample and one normal lung sample were taken, giving some 33 paired specimens that underwent TCRbeta CDR3 sequencing.

Preparation of the library involved multiplex PCR. TCRdb records Illumina HiSeq 2500 as the sequencer. Following protocols modified from ARM-PCR, the researchers constructed TCRbeta libraries through three rounds of nested PCR with primers (Table S4). PCR products of 200-500 bp were gel-excised and purified with the QIAquick gel extraction kit before sequencing. In the original analysis: Trimmomatic was used to clean the reads, FLASH merged the cleaned reads into complete CDR3 sequences, and MiTCR assigned the sequences to V(D)J germline segments. Clonal diversity was computed as the inverse Simpson's index with VDJtools. A read counted as productive if the sequence was in-frame and lacked a premature stop codon. Using fastp at Q25 and MiXCR, TCRdb reprocessed the public reads and kept productive beta chains. Rows matching on CDR3 protein sequence are summarized as one entry with the most common DNA and genes. The V and J calls were determined by TCRdb, not by the authors. This sample comprises 90,000 to 130,000 distinct CDR3 sequences, around 82% of them detected only once. The top ten clones comprise approximately 22% of the sample.

Comments on this clonotype: There is no known antigen for this receptor. No base quality values were provided; no much bigger clone lies one nucleotide off.

On the study overall, not on this receptor specifically: Significantly higher TCR diversity was found in younger patients, and higher tumor TCR diversity was associated with shorter overall and disease-free survival. The sequencing platform is not named in the methods, and unique molecular identifiers are not mentioned. In normal lung, the top 100 clones accounted for a significantly larger cumulative share of the repertoire than in tumor tissue. Because peripheral blood was not sequenced, the blood TCRbeta repertoires of the lung cancer patients in the study went unexamined. Only about 15 patients were included in the cohort, and the need for larger samples and more detailed clinical data was noted by the authors. Significantly higher TCR diversity (inverse Simpson) was observed in tumor tissue than in normal lung tissue (around 450 vs 150, P = 0.0075, Mann-Whitney U test).

RNA was extracted from bulk unsorted tissue and checked for quality with a NanoDrop ND-1000 and an Agilent 2100. Donors were newly diagnosed lung cancer patients admitted for thoracic surgery in China between August and November 2014, without prior chemotherapy. Anyone who had undergone radiotherapy or chemotherapy before, or who had another cancer at the same time, was left out of the study. Pieces of surgical tissue measuring about 1-2.3 cm3 were kept in RNAlater solution and held at -80 degrees C until needed. The CDR3 starts with the cysteine, ends with the phenylalanine, and has 13 residues. The retained sequence is limited to the CDR3, 39 bases, with the frame set at the first base. CDR1 and CDR2 are read off the germline V gene (reference sequence) as SGHKS and YYEKEE. The germline ends are 14 bases apart after V is trimmed by 9 bases and J by 2 bases.

Sequencing was done on a sample of lung tumor tissue. Recombination linked TRBV5-5 to TRBJ1-1; the D segment cannot be called with confidence. The source of this sequence is a man between 65 and 80 years old with non-small cell lung cancer. The sequenced DNA: TGTGCCAATAGCTTGGACCTTAACACTGAAGCTTTCTTT. Its product reads: CANSLDLNTEAFF.